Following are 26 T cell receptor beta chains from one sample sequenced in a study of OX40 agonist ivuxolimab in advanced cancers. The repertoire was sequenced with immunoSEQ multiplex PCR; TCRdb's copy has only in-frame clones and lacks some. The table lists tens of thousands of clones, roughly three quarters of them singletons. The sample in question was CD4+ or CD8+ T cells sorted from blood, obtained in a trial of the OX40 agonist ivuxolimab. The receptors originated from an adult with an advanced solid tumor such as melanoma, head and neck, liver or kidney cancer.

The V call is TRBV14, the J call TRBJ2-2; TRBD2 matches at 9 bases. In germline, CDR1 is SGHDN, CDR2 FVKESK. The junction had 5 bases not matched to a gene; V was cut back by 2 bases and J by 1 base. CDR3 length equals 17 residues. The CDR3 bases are TGTGCCAGCAGCCAATGGCGTAGCGGGGGGAACACCGGGGAGCTGTTTTTT. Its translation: CASSQWRSGGNTGELFF.

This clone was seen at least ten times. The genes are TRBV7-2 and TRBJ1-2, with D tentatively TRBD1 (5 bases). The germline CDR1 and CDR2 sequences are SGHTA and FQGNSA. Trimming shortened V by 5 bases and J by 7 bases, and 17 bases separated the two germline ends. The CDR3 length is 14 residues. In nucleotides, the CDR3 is TGTGCCAGCAGCCCCTTGGAGGGGCCTGTTGGCTACACCTTC. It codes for CASSPLEGPVGYTF.

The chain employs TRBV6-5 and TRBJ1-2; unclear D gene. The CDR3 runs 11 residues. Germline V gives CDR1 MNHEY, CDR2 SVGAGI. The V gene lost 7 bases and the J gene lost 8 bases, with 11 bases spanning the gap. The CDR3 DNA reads TGTGCCAGCACTGGTGCAGGAGGCTACACCTTC. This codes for CASTGAGGYTF.

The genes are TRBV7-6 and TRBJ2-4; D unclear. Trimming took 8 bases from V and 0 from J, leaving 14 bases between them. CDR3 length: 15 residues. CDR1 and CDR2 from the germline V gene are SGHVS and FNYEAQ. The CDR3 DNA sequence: TGTGCCAGCCCCCACCCGGACCTAGCCAAAAACATTCAGTACTTC. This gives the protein CASPHPDLAKNIQYF.

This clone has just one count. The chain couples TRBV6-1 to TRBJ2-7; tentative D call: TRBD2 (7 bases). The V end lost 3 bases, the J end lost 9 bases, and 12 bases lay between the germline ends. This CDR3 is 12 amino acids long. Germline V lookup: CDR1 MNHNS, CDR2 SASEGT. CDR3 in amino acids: CASSDRGRGQYF. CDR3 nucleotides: TGTGCCAGCAGTGATAGGGGGAGGGGGCAGTACTTC.

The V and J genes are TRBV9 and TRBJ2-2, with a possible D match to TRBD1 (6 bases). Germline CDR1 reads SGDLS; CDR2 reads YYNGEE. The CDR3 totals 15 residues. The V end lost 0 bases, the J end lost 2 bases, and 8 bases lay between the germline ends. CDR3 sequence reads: CASSVEGGNTGELFF. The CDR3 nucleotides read TGTGCCAGCAGCGTAGAAGGGGGTAACACCGGGGAGCTGTTTTTT.

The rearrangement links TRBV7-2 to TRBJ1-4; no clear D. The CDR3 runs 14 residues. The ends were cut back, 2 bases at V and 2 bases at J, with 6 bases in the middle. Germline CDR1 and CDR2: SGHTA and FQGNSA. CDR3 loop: CASSLRRTNEKLFF. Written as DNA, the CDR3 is TGTGCCAGCAGCTTACGGCGGACTAATGAAAAACTGTTTTTT.

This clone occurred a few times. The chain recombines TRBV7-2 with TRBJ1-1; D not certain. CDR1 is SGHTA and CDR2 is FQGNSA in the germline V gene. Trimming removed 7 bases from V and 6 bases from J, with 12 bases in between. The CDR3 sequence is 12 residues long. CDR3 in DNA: TGTGCCAGCACCCCGTTTTATTCTGAAGCTTTCTTT. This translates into CASTPFYSEAFF. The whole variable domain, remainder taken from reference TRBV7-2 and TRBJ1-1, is GAGVSQSPSNKVTEKGKDVELRCDPISGHTALYWYRQSLGQGLEFLIYFQGNSAPDKSGLPSDRFSAERTGGSVSTLTIQRTQQEDSAVYLCASTPFYSEAFFGQGTRLTVV.

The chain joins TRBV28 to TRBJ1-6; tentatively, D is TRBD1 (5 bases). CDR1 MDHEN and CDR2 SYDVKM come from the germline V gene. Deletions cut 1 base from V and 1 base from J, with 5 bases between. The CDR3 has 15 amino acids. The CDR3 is CASSLYRSYNSPLHF. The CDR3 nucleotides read TGTGCCAGCAGTTTATACAGGTCCTATAATTCACCCCTCCACTTT.

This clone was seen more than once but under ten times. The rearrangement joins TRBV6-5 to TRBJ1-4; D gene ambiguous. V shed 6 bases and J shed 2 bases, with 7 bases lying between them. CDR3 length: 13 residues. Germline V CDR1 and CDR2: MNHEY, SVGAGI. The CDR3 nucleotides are TGTGCCAGCAGCGCGGTCACTAATGAAAAACTGTTTTTT. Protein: CASSAVTNEKLFF.

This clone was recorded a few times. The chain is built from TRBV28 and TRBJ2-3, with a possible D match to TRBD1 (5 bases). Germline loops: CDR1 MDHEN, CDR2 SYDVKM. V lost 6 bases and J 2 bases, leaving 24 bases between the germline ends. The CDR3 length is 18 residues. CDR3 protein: CASSTTIRTTETTDTQYF. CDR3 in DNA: TGTGCCAGCAGCACAACTATACGGACGACAGAAACCACAGATACGCAGTATTTT.

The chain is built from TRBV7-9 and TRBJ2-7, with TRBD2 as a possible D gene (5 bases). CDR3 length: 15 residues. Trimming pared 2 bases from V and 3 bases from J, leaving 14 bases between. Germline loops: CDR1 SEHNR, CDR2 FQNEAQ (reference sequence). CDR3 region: CASSLMDGKYYEQYF. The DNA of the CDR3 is TGTGCCAGCAGCTTAATGGACGGGAAGTACTACGAGCAGTACTTC.

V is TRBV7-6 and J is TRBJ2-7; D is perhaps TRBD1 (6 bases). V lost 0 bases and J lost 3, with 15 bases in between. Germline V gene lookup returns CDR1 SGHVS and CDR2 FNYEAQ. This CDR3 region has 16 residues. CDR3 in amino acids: CASSLAVAGAIYEQYF. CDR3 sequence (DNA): TGTGCCAGCAGCTTAGCGGTAGCAGGGGCCATCTACGAGCAGTACTTC.

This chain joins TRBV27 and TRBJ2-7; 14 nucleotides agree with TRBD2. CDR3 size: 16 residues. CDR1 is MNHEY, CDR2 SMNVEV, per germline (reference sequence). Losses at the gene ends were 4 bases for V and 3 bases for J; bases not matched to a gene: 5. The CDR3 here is CASSSGLAGGLYEQYF. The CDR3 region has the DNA TGTGCCAGCAGTTCCGGACTAGCGGGGGGTCTCTACGAGCAGTACTTC.

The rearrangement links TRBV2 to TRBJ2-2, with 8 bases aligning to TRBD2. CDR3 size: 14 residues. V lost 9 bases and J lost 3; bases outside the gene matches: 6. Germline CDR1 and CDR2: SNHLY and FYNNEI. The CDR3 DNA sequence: TGTGCCAGTCGGGGGGGCTCAGACACCGGGGAGCTGTTTTTT. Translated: CASRGGSDTGELFF.

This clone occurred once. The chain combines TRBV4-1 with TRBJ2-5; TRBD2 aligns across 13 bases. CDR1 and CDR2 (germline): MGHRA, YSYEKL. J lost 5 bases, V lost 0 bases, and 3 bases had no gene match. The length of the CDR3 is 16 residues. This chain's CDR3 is CASSQDELAGGETQYF. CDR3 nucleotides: TGCGCCAGCAGCCAAGATGAACTAGCGGGGGGGGAGACCCAGTACTTC.

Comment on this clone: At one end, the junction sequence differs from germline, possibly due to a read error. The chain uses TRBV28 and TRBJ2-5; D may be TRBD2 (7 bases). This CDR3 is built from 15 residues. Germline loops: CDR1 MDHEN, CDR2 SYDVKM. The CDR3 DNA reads TGTGCCACCACGGAGGGGGGGGTCCGCAAAGAGACCCGGTACTTC. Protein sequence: CATTEGGVRKETRYF.

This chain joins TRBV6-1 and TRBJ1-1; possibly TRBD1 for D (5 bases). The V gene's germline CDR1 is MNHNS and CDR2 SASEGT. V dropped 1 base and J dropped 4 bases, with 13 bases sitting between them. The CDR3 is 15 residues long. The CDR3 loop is CASSEGGKGFTEAFF. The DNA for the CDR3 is TGTGCCAGCAGTGAAGGAGGAAAGGGGTTCACTGAAGCTTTCTTT.

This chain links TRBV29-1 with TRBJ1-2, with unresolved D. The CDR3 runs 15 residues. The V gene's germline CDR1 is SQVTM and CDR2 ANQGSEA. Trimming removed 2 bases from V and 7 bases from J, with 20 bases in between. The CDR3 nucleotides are TGCAGCGTTGAACGAGCCGAGGGAAGAGGCTCTGGCTACACCTTC. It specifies CSVERAEGRGSGYTF.

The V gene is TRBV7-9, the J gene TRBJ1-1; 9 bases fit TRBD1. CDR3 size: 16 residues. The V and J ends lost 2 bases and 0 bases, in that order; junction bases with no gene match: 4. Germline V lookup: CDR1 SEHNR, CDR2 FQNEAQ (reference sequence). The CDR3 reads CASSLRGQGVNTEAFF. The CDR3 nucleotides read TGTGCCAGCAGCTTAAGGGGACAGGGTGTGAACACTGAAGCTTTCTTT.

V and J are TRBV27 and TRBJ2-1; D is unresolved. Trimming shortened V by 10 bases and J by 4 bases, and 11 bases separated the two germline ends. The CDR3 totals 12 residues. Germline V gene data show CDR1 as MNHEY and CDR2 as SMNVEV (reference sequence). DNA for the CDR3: TGTGCCATATTGGGAAAGTACAATGAGCAGTTCTTC. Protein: CAILGKYNEQFF.

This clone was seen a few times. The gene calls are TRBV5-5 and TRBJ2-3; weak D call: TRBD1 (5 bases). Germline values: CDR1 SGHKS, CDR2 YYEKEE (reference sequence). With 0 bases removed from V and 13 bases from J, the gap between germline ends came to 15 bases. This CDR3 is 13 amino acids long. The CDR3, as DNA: TGTGCCAGCAGCTTGGAGGTAGTCCAGGGCAAGTATTTT. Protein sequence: CASSLEVVQGKYF.

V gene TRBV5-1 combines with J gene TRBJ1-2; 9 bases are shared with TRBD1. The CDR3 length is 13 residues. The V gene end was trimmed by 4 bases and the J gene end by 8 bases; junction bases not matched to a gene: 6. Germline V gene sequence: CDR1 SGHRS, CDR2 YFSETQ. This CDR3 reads CASSPQGAEGYTF. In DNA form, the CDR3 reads TGCGCCAGCAGCCCACAGGGGGCGGAGGGCTACACCTTC.

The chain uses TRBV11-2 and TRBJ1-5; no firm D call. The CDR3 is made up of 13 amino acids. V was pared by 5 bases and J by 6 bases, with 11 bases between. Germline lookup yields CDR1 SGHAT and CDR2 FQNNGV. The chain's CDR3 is CASSQDLGQPQHF. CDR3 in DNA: TGTGCCAGCAGCCAAGATTTGGGTCAGCCCCAGCATTTT.

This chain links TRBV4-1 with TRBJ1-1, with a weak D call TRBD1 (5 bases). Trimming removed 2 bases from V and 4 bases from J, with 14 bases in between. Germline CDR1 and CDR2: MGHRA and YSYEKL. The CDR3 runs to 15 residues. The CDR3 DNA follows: TGCGCCAGCAGCCAATCGAGGGGTGGGACCACTGAAGCTTTCTTT. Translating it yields CASSQSRGGTTEAFF.

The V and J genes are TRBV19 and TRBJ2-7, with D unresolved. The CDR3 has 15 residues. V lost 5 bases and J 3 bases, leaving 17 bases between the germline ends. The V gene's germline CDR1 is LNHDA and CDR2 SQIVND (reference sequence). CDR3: CASSQRANPVYEQYF. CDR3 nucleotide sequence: TGTGCCAGTAGTCAGAGAGCCAACCCTGTCTACGAGCAGTACTTC.